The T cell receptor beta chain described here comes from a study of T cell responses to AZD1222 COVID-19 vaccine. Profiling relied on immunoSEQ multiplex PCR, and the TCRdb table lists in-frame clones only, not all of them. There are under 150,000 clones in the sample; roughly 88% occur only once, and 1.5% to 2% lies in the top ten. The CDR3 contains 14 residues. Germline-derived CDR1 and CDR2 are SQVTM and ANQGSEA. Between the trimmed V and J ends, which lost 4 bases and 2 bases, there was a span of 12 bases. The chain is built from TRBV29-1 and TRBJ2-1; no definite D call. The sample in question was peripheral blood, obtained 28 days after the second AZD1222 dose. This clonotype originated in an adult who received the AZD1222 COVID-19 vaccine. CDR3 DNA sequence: TGCAGCGTTGGGGCGCGAGAAACCTACAATGAGCAGTTCTTC. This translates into CSVGARETYNEQFF.